A selection of T cell receptor beta chains follows, all from one sample in a study of blood T cell repertoires in COVID-19. The assay was immunoSEQ multiplex PCR, and TCRdb's table has in-frame clones only and misses some. The sample has fewer than 300,000 clones; approximately 90% are singletons. The sample consisted of PBMCs or T cells enriched from blood (not recorded which). These receptors were obtained from a man in his forties who had recovered from COVID-19. Both conserved end residues are trimmed from each CDR3. Fields, in order: V gene, J gene, CDR3 protein.

TRBV7-9,TRBJ1-2,ASSPGAVSGGYT
TRBV5-6,TRBJ2-1,ASTRLAAYNEQF
TRBV19,TRBJ2-6,ASSDNLGGTGANVLT
TRBV6-5,TRBJ1-5,ASSYREGQPQH
TRBV7-2,TRBJ1-5,ASSLAPGGTNQPQH
TRBV4-1,TRBJ1-6,ASSQDEGAILSPLH
TRBV25-1,TRBJ2-7,ASTSPGSANYEQY
TRBV7-2,TRBJ2-1,ASSLVTANEQF
TRBV28,TRBJ2-1,ASSPGTGRLLAGGRSYNEQF
TRBV11-2,TRBJ2-1,ASSSASIPATGDLSLTF
TRBV19,TRBJ1-2,ASSPRAGPPFGYT
TRBV2,TRBJ1-1,ASTEGETEAF
TRBV2,TRBJ1-4,ASSLQGANEKLF
TRBV19,TRBJ2-5,ASSMRTGRETQY
TRBV5-1,TRBJ1-2,ASSLEGEGGYT
TRBV10-2,TRBJ2-1,ASSEFRVNEQF
TRBV2,TRBJ2-7,ASTLNTKRGYEQY
TRBV7-8,TRBJ2-7,ASSPLGQGYEQY
TRBV14,TRBJ1-1,ASSRLRRDNTEAF